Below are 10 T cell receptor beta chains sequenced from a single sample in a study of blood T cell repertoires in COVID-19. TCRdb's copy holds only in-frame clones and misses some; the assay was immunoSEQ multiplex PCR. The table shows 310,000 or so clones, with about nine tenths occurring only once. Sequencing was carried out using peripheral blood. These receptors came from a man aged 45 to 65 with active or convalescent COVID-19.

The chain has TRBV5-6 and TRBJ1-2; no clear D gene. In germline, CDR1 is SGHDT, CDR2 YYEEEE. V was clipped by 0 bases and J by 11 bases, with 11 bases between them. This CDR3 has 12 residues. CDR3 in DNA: TGTGCCAGCAGCTTGGCATGGGGAGGGTACACCTTC. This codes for CASSLAWGGYTF.

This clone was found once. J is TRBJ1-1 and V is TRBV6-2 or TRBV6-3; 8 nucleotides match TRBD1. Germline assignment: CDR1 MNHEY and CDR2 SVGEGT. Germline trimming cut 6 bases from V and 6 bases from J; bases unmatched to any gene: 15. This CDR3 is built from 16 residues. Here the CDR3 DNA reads TGTGCCAGCAGCCGCACCCGAGGACAGGGAGATGCTGAAGCTTTCTTT. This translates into CASSRTRGQGDAEAFF.

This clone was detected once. The CDR3 DNA is TGTGCCACCAGCAGAGTGGGCACAGGGCCAGATACGCAGTATTTT. Amino acids: CATSRVGTGPDTQYF. The chain joins TRBV15 to TRBJ2-3, with TRBD1 as a possible D gene (6 bases). With 1 base removed from V and 4 bases from J, the gap between germline ends came to 12 bases. The CDR3 totals 15 residues. Germline V lookup: CDR1 LNHNV, CDR2 YYDKDF (reference sequence).

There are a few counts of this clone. CDR3 amino acids: CASSEIGQGNGYTF. DNA of the CDR3: TGTGCCAGCAGTGAAATTGGACAGGGAAACGGCTACACCTTC. V usage is TRBV2 and J usage is TRBJ1-2; 8 bases agree with TRBD1. CDR3 length: 14 residues. The ends lost 2 bases at V and 8 bases at J; junction bases unmatched: 7. CDR1 and CDR2 (germline): SNHLY, FYNNEI.

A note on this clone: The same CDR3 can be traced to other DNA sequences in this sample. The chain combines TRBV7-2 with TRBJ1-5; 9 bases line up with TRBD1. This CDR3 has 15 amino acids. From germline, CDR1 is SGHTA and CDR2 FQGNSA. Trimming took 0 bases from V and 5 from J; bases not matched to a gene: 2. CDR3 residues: CASSLAGTGYQPQHF. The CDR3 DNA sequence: TGTGCCAGCAGCTTAGCTGGGACAGGGTATCAGCCCCAGCATTTT.

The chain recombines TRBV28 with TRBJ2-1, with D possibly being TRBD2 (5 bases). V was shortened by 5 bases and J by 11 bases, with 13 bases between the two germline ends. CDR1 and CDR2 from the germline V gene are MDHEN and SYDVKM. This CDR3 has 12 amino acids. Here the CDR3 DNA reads TGTGCCAGCAGTGAGGGAGATTGGAAGCAGTTCTTC. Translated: CASSEGDWKQFF. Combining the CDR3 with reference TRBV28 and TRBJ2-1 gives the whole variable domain DVKVTQSSRYLVKRTGEKVFLECVQDMDHENMFWYRQDPGLGLRLIYFSYDVKMKEKGDIPEGYSVSREKKERFSLILESASTNQTSMYLCASSEGDWKQFFGPGTRLTVL.

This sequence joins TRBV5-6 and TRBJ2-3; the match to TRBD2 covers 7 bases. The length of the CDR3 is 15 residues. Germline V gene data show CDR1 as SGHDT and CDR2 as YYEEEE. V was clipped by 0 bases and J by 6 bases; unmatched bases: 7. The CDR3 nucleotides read TGTGCCAGCAGCTTGGTCACTAGCGCGGCGGATACGCAGTATTTT. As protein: CASSLVTSAADTQYF.

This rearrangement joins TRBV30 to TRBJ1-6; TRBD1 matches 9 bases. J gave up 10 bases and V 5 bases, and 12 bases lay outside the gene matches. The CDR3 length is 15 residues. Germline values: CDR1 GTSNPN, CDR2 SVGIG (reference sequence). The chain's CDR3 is CAWDSGQGKGSPLHF. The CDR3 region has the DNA TGTGCCTGGGACTCCGGACAGGGGAAGGGATCACCCCTCCACTTT.

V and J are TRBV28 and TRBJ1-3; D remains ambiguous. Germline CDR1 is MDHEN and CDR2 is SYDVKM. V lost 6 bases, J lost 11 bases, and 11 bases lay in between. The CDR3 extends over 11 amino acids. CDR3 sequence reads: CASSSPRAIYF. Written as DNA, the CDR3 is TGTGCCAGCAGCTCCCCGAGGGCCATATATTTT.

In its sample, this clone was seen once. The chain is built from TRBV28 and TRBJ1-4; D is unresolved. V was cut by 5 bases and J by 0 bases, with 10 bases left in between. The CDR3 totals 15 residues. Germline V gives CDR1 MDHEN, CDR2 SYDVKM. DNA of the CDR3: TGTGCCAGCAGTCCCATCCACACAACTAATGAAAAACTGTTTTTT. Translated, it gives CASSPIHTTNEKLFF.